Sequencing of this T cell receptor (beta chain) was carried out in a study of PD-1 blockade in classical Hodgkin lymphoma. As for the study in general: Every 2 weeks, patients got 3 mg/kg intravenous nivolumab.

Study-wide results and caveats: Some patients began nivolumab under 1 year after ASCT. These patients were excluded from later analyses. Newly diagnosed patients were reported to start with lower TCR diversity than healthy donors.

Data came from immunoSEQ multiplex PCR; TCRdb stores just in-frame clones and leaves some out. The table records under 80,000 clones, 87% of them present only once. There are 15 residues in the CDR3. The germline CDR1 and CDR2 sequences are SNHLY and FYNNEI. V was cut by 4 bases and J by 7 bases, with 19 bases left in between. In the case of this clone: Its antigen is as yet unknown.

The time point here: cycle 4 day 1 (C4D1), after six to seven weeks of nivolumab. Following autologous stem cell transplantation, relapse occurred in every patient, and exposure to brentuximab vedotin varied. The V and J genes are TRBV2 and TRBJ1-1; D call uncertain. The source material was peripheral blood mononuclear cells (PBMCs), sampled before the fourth cycle of nivolumab. The TCR sequence derives from a human donor with classical Hodgkin lymphoma. The chain's CDR3 is CASSGQPLTSFEAFF. The CDR3 DNA is TGTGCCAGCAGTGGCCAGCCCCTTACTAGTTTTGAAGCTTTCTTT.